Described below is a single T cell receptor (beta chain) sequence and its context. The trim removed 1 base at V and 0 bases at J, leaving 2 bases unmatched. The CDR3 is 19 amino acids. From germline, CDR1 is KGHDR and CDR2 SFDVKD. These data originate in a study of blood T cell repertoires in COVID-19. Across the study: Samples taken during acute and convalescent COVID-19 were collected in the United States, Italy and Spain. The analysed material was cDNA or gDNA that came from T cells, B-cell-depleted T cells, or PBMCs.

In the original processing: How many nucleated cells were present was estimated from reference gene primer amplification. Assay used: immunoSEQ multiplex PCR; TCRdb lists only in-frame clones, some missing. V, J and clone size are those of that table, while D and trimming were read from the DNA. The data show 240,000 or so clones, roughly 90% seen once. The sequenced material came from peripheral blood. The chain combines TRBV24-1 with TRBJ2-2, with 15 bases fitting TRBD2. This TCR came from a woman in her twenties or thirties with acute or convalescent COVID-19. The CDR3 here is CATSDFGTSGRTNTGELFF. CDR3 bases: TGTGCCACCAGTGATTTCGGGACTAGCGGGAGGACGAACACCGGGGAGCTGTTTTTT.